Described below is a single T cell receptor beta chain sequence and its context. Its antigen remains unidentified. Here immunoSEQ multiplex PCR was the method, and the copy in TCRdb shows in-frame clones only, minus some. The sample lists fewer than 110,000 clones, 90% occurring once. This specimen belongs to a study of T cell responses to AZD1222 COVID-19 vaccine. This CDR3 spans 13 amino acids. The germline V gene has CDR1 GTSNPN and CDR2 SVGIG (reference sequence). The V and J ends lost 0 bases and 4 bases respectively, with 9 bases between them. Study-level points and caveats: The donor cohort was predominantly white British with a female majority, and clonal diversity may have been underestimated. In the spike-specific TCR repertoire, nearly half reportedly target unmutated variant regions. Spike-specific TCR breadth and depth grew following two AZD1222 doses. Regions 160-218 and 743-854 held dominance among vaccine-associated CD4 TCRs, which spanned spike.

This TCR derives from an adult in good health. This chain links TRBV30 with TRBJ1-2; D not resolved. The specimen was peripheral blood, collected on day 0 of AZD1222 vaccination. In DNA, the CDR3 is TGTGCCTGGAGTGTACAAGATGGCTATGGCTACACCTTC. This gives the protein CAWSVQDGYGYTF. The variable domain in full, completed from reference TRBV30 and TRBJ1-2, reads SQTIHQWPATLVQPVGSPLSLECTVEGTSNPNLYWYRQAAGRGLQLLFYSVGIGQISSEVPQNLSASRPQDRQFILSSKKLLLSDSGFYLCAWSVQDGYGYTFGSGTRLTVV.